These 21 T cell receptor beta chains were sequenced from one sample in a study of blood T cells in healthy people across ages. Together with a sample-barcoded 5' primer, a J-beta primer mix was included in a second PCR lasting about 7 to 12 cycles. One entry per CDR3 protein, called by TCRdb with MiXCR from the 5' RACE reads. The sample has approximately 960,000 distinct CDR3 sequences; 29% are singletons. The sample was also linked to a second study, of T cells of mothers and their children.

The sequencing input was blood. The receptors were gathered from a woman aged 40 to 49 in good health.

V usage is TRBV9 and J usage is TRBJ1-4, with a tentative D call TRBD1 (5 bases). Trimming cost V 0 bases and J 7 bases, with 13 bases left between them. The V gene's germline CDR1 is SGDLS and CDR2 YYNGEE. This CDR3 has 15 residues. The CDR3 coding sequence is TGTGCCAGCAGCGTAGGCTGGGGGATGACTGAAAAACTGTTTTTT. It is translated as CASSVGWGMTEKLFF.

Many counts were recorded for this clonotype. The J gene is TRBJ2-2, the V gene TRBV15, with no clear D. Deletions cut 0 bases from V and 4 bases from J, with 9 bases between. This CDR3 has 15 amino acids. CDR1 and CDR2 from the germline V gene are LNHNV and YYDKDF (reference sequence). In DNA, the CDR3 is TGTGCCACCAGCAGAGATCCCCACCGCACCGGGGAGCTGTTTTTT. As protein: CATSRDPHRTGELFF.

This clonotype came up once. The DNA for the CDR3 is TGTGCCACCAGCAGAGAACTCGGGAATGAAAAACTGTTTTTT. It encodes CATSRELGNEKLFF. The rearrangement uses TRBV15 and TRBJ1-4; D uncertain. V was pared by 0 bases and J by 5 bases, with 7 bases between. The CDR3 is 14 residues long. CDR1 and CDR2 (germline): LNHNV, YYDKDF (reference sequence).

There are a few counts of this clonotype. The V call is TRBV7-8, the J call TRBJ2-5; D is unclear. V gave up 1 base and J gave up 4 bases, with 7 bases separating them. CDR3 size: 13 residues. CDR1 is SGHVS, CDR2 FQNEAQ, per germline. The CDR3, as DNA: TGTGCCAGCAGCTTAGGGATACGAGAGACCCAGTACTTC. Residues: CASSLGIRETQYF.

The CDR3 DNA follows: TGCAGTGCCACAGTGCCCCCTGGAAACACCATATATTTT. Its protein product is CSATVPPGNTIYF. V and J are TRBV20-1 and TRBJ1-3, with unresolved D. Germline V CDR1 and CDR2: DFQATT, SNEGSKA (reference sequence). The CDR3 is 13 residues long. The V end was cut by 6 bases, the J end by 2 bases, with 11 bases between.

Of note for this clonotype: Sequence at one end of the junction differs from germline and may be a read error. The CDR3 spells CSARGSLTSGSPPHF. The CDR3 DNA follows: TGCAGTGCTAGAGGAAGCCTAACCTCGGGTTCACCCCCCCACTTT. The rearrangement uses TRBV20-1 and TRBJ1-6; no clear D. The CDR3 has 15 amino acids. In germline, CDR1 is DFQATT, CDR2 SNEGSKA (reference sequence).

As for this clonotype: A read error may account for a junction end that differs from germline. The chain recombines TRBV11-2 with TRBJ1-6; TRBD1 might be the D (6 bases). Germline lookup yields CDR1 SGHAT and CDR2 FQNNGV. CDR3 length: 16 amino acids. CDR3 nucleotide sequence: TGTGCCAGCAGCTTAGGGGGGGGACATTTTAGTTCACCCCGCCACTTT. It translates to CASSLGGGHFSSPRHF. Full variable domain (missing parts from reference TRBV11-2 and TRBJ1-6): EAGVAQSPRYKIIEKRQSVAFWCNPISGHATLYWYQQILGQGPKLLIQFQNNGVVDDSQLPKDRFSAERLKGVDSTLKIQPAKLEDSAVYLCASSLGGGHFSSPRHFGNGTRLTVT.

As for this clonotype: This sequence may be a read error, since a much larger clone differs from it by one base. V usage is TRBV3-1 and J usage is TRBJ2-5, with 11 bases that match TRBD2. The CDR3 length is 14 residues. CDR1 and CDR2 (germline): LGHDT, YNNKEL (reference sequence). The CDR3 nucleotides are TGTGCCGGCAGCCAACCTAGCGGGGGGGAGACCCAGTACTTC. Translated: CAGSQPSGGETQYF.

This clonotype was found a few times. This rearrangement joins TRBV29-1 to TRBJ2-1, with D tentatively TRBD1 (5 bases). V lost 4 bases and J lost 7, with 11 bases in between. Germline lookup yields CDR1 SQVTM and CDR2 ANQGSEA. The CDR3 sequence is 12 residues long. CDR3 loop: CSVGGATNEQFF. CDR3 nucleotides: TGCAGCGTTGGTGGGGCTACGAATGAGCAGTTCTTC.

This clonotype was counted ten times or more. The V gene is TRBV7-9, the J gene TRBJ1-6; no firm D call. Germline CDR1 SEHNR, CDR2 FQNEAQ (reference sequence). The CDR3 runs to 17 residues. The V end lost 2 bases, the J end lost 7 bases, and 18 bases lay between the germline ends. This chain's CDR3 is CASSLRALGSKNSPLHF. CDR3 nucleotide sequence: TGTGCCAGCAGCTTAAGAGCACTAGGGAGTAAGAATTCACCCCTCCACTTT.

About this clonotype itself: It may be a read error: a sequence one base away is much more abundant. V usage is TRBV20-1 and J usage is TRBJ2-7, with 9 bases lining up with TRBD2. The CDR3 length is 15 residues. Trimming removed 0 bases from V and 7 bases from J; junction bases left unmatched: 10. CDR1 and CDR2 from the germline V gene are DFQATT and SNEGSKA (reference sequence). The CDR3 bases are TGCAGTGCTAGAGATCCGCGGGAGGGGGAGAAAGAGCAGTACTTC. This codes for CSARDPREGEKEQYF.

This clonotype showed up many times. The rearrangement links TRBV7-2 to TRBJ1-5; tentative D call: TRBD1 (6 bases). The CDR3 spans 14 residues. V was shortened by 3 bases and J by 9 bases, with 15 bases between the two germline ends. Germline-derived CDR1 and CDR2 are SGHTA and FQGNSA. The CDR3 DNA reads TGTGCCAGCAGCTTCGGGGGGGCGGACGGGCCCCAGCATTTT. Its protein is CASSFGGADGPQHF.

The V gene is TRBV10-3, the J gene TRBJ2-7; D is perhaps TRBD2 (5 bases). The V and J ends lost 6 bases and 7 bases respectively, with 13 bases between them. This CDR3 is built from 12 residues. CDR1 is ENHRY, CDR2 SYGVKD, per germline. CDR3 sequence: CAISPDSLEQYF. The CDR3 region has the DNA TGTGCCATCAGCCCGGACTCCTTGGAGCAGTACTTC.

The rearrangement uses TRBV11-1 and TRBJ1-2, with D tentatively TRBD1 (5 bases). CDR3 length: 13 residues. Germline CDR1 is SGHAT and CDR2 is FQDESV (reference sequence). V was trimmed by 5 bases and J by 3 bases, leaving 10 bases between them. The CDR3 region has the DNA TGTGCCAGCAGCCCCAGGGTGCACTATGGCTACACCTTC. Amino acid sequence: CASSPRVHYGYTF.

The gene calls are TRBV21-1 and TRBJ1-1; the table names TRBD1, a call not compared with the DNA. TRBV21-1 is listed as a pseudogene. The CDR3 totals 14 residues. As DNA, the CDR3 is TGTGCCAGCAGCAGCGGGACAGGGGGCGATGAAGCTTTCTTT. Protein product: CASSSGTGGDEAFF.

Concerning this clonotype itself: Mismatch with germline at one junction end may stem from a read error. The rearrangement links TRBV2 to TRBJ2-3; no firm D call. The germline gives CDR1 SNHLY, CDR2 FYNNEI. This CDR3 comprises 13 residues. The CDR3 reads CASSLGLADTRYF. Here the CDR3 DNA reads TGTGCCAGCTCGCTGGGATTGGCAGATACGCGGTATTTT.

The chain combines TRBV5-1 with TRBJ2-7; 7 bases line up with TRBD2. The CDR3 is 14 amino acids. The ends lost 3 bases at V and 6 bases at J; junction bases unmatched: 9. Per the germline V gene, CDR1 is SGHRS and CDR2 is YFSETQ. CDR3 DNA: TGCGCCAGCAGCTCGGCTAGCGGCTCGTTCGAGCAGTACTTC. Translating gives CASSSASGSFEQYF.

This clonotype has a count of ten or more. The V and J genes are TRBV7-6 and TRBJ2-7; D is possibly TRBD2 (5 bases). Trimming cost V 4 bases and J 2 bases, with 9 bases left between them. Germline V gene data show CDR1 as SGHVS and CDR2 as FNYEAQ. CDR3 size: 13 residues. CDR3 sequence (DNA): TGTGCCAGCAGCTCCGGGGTCACCTACGAGCAGTACTTC. Its protein product is CASSSGVTYEQYF.

The chain links TRBV3-1 to TRBJ2-1; perhaps TRBD2 as D (6 bases). Germline V gives CDR1 LGHDT, CDR2 YNNKEL (reference sequence). V shed 6 bases and J shed 4 bases, with 13 bases lying between them. The CDR3 extends over 14 amino acids. The DNA of the CDR3 is TGTGCCAGCAGACCCGGGGGAGGATACAATGAGCAGTTCTTC. Its protein product is CASRPGGGYNEQFF.

This clonotype was observed many times. The CDR3 sequence is CASSRRGTSSYNEQFF. The CDR3 region has the DNA TGTGCCAGCAGTCGTCGGGGGACGAGCTCCTACAATGAGCAGTTCTTC. V usage is TRBV3-1 and J usage is TRBJ2-1, with D possibly being TRBD2 (6 bases). CDR3 length: 16 residues. Looked up from germline, CDR1 is LGHDT and CDR2 is YNNKEL (reference sequence). V lost 6 bases to trimming and J lost 0 bases, with 15 bases between them.

This chain links TRBV2 with TRBJ2-2; D not certain. Trimming left V 7 bases short and J 5 bases short, with 8 bases between. The CDR3 runs 12 residues. In germline, CDR1 is SNHLY, CDR2 FYNNEI. CDR3 protein: CASTTETGELFF. The CDR3 DNA sequence: TGTGCCAGCACCACGGAGACCGGGGAGCTGTTTTTT.